These 27 T cell receptor beta chains were all obtained from the same sample, sequenced in a study of cytomegalovirus exposure and HLA in healthy donors. The PCR employed 60 Vbeta primers together with 13 Jbeta primers. Sequencing used immunoSEQ multiplex PCR; TCRdb keeps in-frame clones, though not all of them. The table records some 200,000 clones, 75% to 90% of them present only once. Input material: PBMCs. The receptors stem from a middle-aged man in good health and CMV-seropositive.

The chain carries TRBV13 and TRBJ2-2; weak D call: TRBD2 (6 bases). The CDR3 is 14 amino acids. The ends were cut back, 4 bases at V and 2 bases at J, with 8 bases in the middle. The germline gives CDR1 PRHDT, CDR2 FYEKMQ (reference sequence). This CDR3 reads CASSSGLNTGELFF. CDR3 in DNA: TGTGCCAGCAGCTCCGGACTAAACACCGGGGAGCTGTTTTTT.

This clone has a handful of counts. V is TRBV19 and J is TRBJ1-1, with D possibly TRBD1 on 6 matching bases. Trimming shortened V by 5 bases and J by 5 bases, and 18 bases separated the two germline ends. The CDR3 consists of 15 residues. Germline V lookup: CDR1 LNHDA, CDR2 SQIVND (reference sequence). CDR3 DNA: TGTGCCAGTAGTCTAAGGACAGTCGGGACGACTGAAGCTTTCTTT. This encodes CASSLRTVGTTEAFF.

The chain joins TRBV6-1 to TRBJ2-3, with D possibly matching TRBD1 (6 bases). CDR1 and CDR2 from the germline V gene are MNHNS and SASEGT. V gave up 5 bases and J gave up 4 bases, with 19 bases separating them. The CDR3 is 16 amino acids. The CDR3 is CASSQDTGSNADTQYF. CDR3 DNA: TGTGCCAGCAGTCAAGACACAGGGAGTAATGCAGATACGCAGTATTTT.

This clone was counted between two and nine times. J is TRBJ1-3 and V is TRBV27, with a weak D call TRBD1 (5 bases). Per the germline V gene, CDR1 is MNHEY and CDR2 is SMNVEV (reference sequence). The CDR3 sequence is 15 residues long. Trimming took off 2 bases at V and 0 bases at J, with 8 bases between the two ends. Written as DNA, the CDR3 is TGTGCCAGCAGTTTACAGGGTACCTCTGGAAACACCATATATTTT. Translating it yields CASSLQGTSGNTIYF.

The chain combines TRBV6-5 with TRBJ2-5; D is perhaps TRBD2 (5 bases). The CDR3 runs 10 residues. Germline CDR1 MNHEY, CDR2 SVGAGI. Trimming took 6 bases from V and 7 from J, leaving 6 bases between them. The CDR3 sequence: CASSGLTQYF. CDR3 bases: TGTGCCAGCAGCGGACTGACCCAGTACTTC.

This clone was detected once. The genes are TRBV6-6 and TRBJ2-5; no reliable D call. The CDR3 runs to 13 residues. Germline CDR1 is MNHNY and CDR2 is SVGAGI (reference sequence). The V end was cut by 7 bases, the J end by 4 bases, with 13 bases between. For the CDR3, the DNA is TGTGCCAGCATCGGAGTTCTCGGAGAGACCCAGTACTTC. This gives the protein CASIGVLGETQYF.

The rearrangement uses TRBV5-1 and TRBJ2-1; possibly TRBD2 for D (5 bases). With 4 bases removed from V and 5 bases from J, the gap between germline ends came to 10 bases. CDR3 size: 13 residues. The V gene's germline CDR1 is SGHRS and CDR2 YFSETQ. Written as DNA, the CDR3 is TGCGCCAGCAGCCCCCGAGCGGACAATGAGCAGTTCTTC. It translates to CASSPRADNEQFF.

J is TRBJ1-4 and V is TRBV9, with a possible D match to TRBD1 (5 bases). Germline CDR1 is SGDLS and CDR2 is YYNGEE. The CDR3 runs to 14 residues. Trimming pared 4 bases from V and 8 bases from J, leaving 15 bases between. The CDR3 sequence is CASSLRQNQEKLFF. Here the CDR3 DNA reads TGTGCCAGCAGCCTCCGACAGAATCAGGAAAAACTGTTTTTT.

J is TRBJ1-2 and V is TRBV9; D remains unclear. Germline V gene lookup returns CDR1 SGDLS and CDR2 YYNGEE. V lost 3 bases to trimming and J lost 8 bases, with 11 bases between them. The CDR3 contains 12 residues. CDR3 in DNA: TGTGCCAGCAGCGAGCCCGTAGTAGGCTACACCTTC. It yields the protein CASSEPVVGYTF.

This clone was seen just once. This rearrangement joins TRBV7-3 to TRBJ1-1; 9 bases fit TRBD1. CDR3 length: 17 residues. The germline CDR1 and CDR2 sequences are SGHTA and FQGTGA. Trimming removed 2 bases from V and 1 base from J; junction bases left unmatched: 8. In nucleotides, the CDR3 is TGTGCCAGCAGCTTAGGGACAGGGATGGGGGCGAACACTGAAGCTTTCTTT. Amino acids: CASSLGTGMGANTEAFF.

The V gene is TRBV19, the J gene TRBJ2-7; 9 nucleotides line up with TRBD1. The CDR3 sequence is 16 residues long. Germline V gene lookup returns CDR1 LNHDA and CDR2 SQIVND (reference sequence). V dropped 10 bases and J dropped 7; count of bases not matched to a gene: 20. The CDR3 is CATTPGTGSGQGEQYF. As DNA, the CDR3 is TGTGCCACGACACCCGGGACAGGGTCAGGCCAGGGTGAGCAGTACTTC.

This chain links TRBV9 with TRBJ1-5; tentative D call: TRBD1 (5 bases). There are 16 residues in the CDR3. V was shortened by 4 bases and J by 3 bases, with 17 bases between the two germline ends. The V gene's germline CDR1 is SGDLS and CDR2 YYNGEE. CDR3 DNA sequence: TGTGCCAGCAGCCCAACTCCGGGACTGATCAATCAGCCCCAGCATTTT. Translation gives CASSPTPGLINQPQHF.

The chain carries TRBV5-1 and TRBJ2-5, with TRBD1 as a possible D gene (5 bases). The end of the DNA is better explained by TRBJ2-7, so the J call may be wrong. The CDR3 covers 14 residues. The germline V gene has CDR1 SGHRS and CDR2 YFSETQ. CDR3 DNA sequence: TGCGCCAGCAGCTTGGACCAGGGTACGCGCGAGCAGTACTTC. Residues: CASSLDQGTREQYF.

V and J are TRBV28 and TRBJ2-2, with 15 bases lining up with TRBD2. The CDR3 runs 17 residues. The germline V gene encodes CDR1 MDHEN and CDR2 SYDVKM. Trimming cost V 5 bases and J 7 bases; bases outside gene matches: 8. CDR3 loop: CASSPPGLAGGLGELFF. CDR3 in DNA: TGTGCCAGCAGTCCGCCGGGACTAGCGGGGGGCCTCGGGGAGCTGTTTTTT.

The gene calls are TRBV19 and TRBJ2-6, with TRBD1 as a possible D gene (5 bases). The germline V and J ends were trimmed by 4 bases and 0 bases, with 7 bases remaining between them. CDR3 length: 15 residues. Germline CDR1 is LNHDA and CDR2 is SQIVND (reference sequence). In DNA, the CDR3 is TGTGCCAGTAGTAGCAGGGCCTCTGGGGCCAACGTCCTGACTTTC. The encoded protein is CASSSRASGANVLTF.

V and J are TRBV25-1 and TRBJ2-7; D ambiguous. The CDR3 extends over 12 amino acids. Trimming left V 3 bases short and J 3 bases short, with 6 bases between. CDR1 is MGHDK and CDR2 is SYGVNS in the germline V gene. The CDR3 spells CASSDRIYEQYF. The CDR3 bases are TGTGCCAGCAGTGACAGGATCTACGAGCAGTACTTC.

This sequence joins TRBV5-1 and TRBJ2-5, with D perhaps TRBD1 (6 bases). Germline CDR1 is SGHRS and CDR2 is YFSETQ. Trimming pared 6 bases from V and 2 bases from J, leaving 11 bases between. The CDR3 loop spans 13 amino acids. The CDR3 sequence is CASTRTEQETQYF. The DNA for the CDR3 is TGCGCCAGCACCAGGACAGAACAAGAGACCCAGTACTTC.

Only a few counts were recorded for this clone. The chain uses TRBV30 and TRBJ1-2; no clear D gene. Germline-derived CDR1 and CDR2 are GTSNPN and SVGIG (reference sequence). The V and J ends lost 0 bases and 10 bases respectively, with 15 bases between them. The CDR3 is 13 residues long. CDR3 residues: CAWSVAHWENYTF. Here the CDR3 DNA reads TGTGCCTGGAGTGTAGCACACTGGGAGAACTACACCTTC.

This clone was seen only a few times. In nucleotides, the CDR3 is TGCGCCAGCAGCTTTGGGTCTAGCGGGGGAGCCTTTTTCACAGATACGCAGTATTTT. As protein: CASSFGSSGGAFFTDTQYF. This chain connects TRBV5-1 to TRBJ2-3, with TRBD2 identical over 10 bases. The CDR3 length is 19 residues. Unmatched junction bases numbered 14, after V lost 2 bases and J lost 2 bases. Looked up from germline, CDR1 is SGHRS and CDR2 is YFSETQ.

CDR3 region: CASSRGTEAFF. The CDR3 DNA reads TGTGCCAGCAGTCGGGGCACTGAAGCTTTCTTT. The chain recombines TRBV6-5 with TRBJ1-1; D not resolved. Between the trimmed V and J ends, which lost 5 bases and 4 bases, there was a span of 5 bases. Germline V gene sequence: CDR1 MNHEY, CDR2 SVGAGI. The CDR3 spans 11 residues.

The chain recombines TRBV30 with TRBJ2-7; possible D gene TRBD2, 5 bases. The germline V gene has CDR1 GTSNPN and CDR2 SVGIG (reference sequence). Trimming took off 5 bases at V and 3 bases at J, with 17 bases between the two ends. The CDR3 spans 14 residues. CDR3 nucleotides: TGTGCCTGGGATCAAGCGGTGGGTGGCTACGAGCAGTACTTC. Translated, it gives CAWDQAVGGYEQYF.

V is TRBV9 and J is TRBJ1-4, with 7 bases aligning to TRBD1. Germline trimming cut 4 bases from V and 0 bases from J; bases unmatched to any gene: 3. CDR1 and CDR2 (germline): SGDLS, YYNGEE. The CDR3 length is 15 residues. CDR3 amino acids: CASSFQGATNEKLFF. In DNA, the CDR3 is TGTGCCAGCAGCTTCCAGGGGGCAACTAATGAAAAACTGTTTTTT.

This chain links TRBV7-2 with TRBJ1-5; D ambiguous. Trimming removed 5 bases from V and 2 bases from J, with 13 bases in between. Germline CDR1 SGHTA, CDR2 FQGNSA. This CDR3 contains 15 residues. The CDR3 reads CASSLSPGGNQPQHF. The CDR3 coding sequence is TGTGCCAGCAGCCTTTCCCCCGGTGGCAATCAGCCCCAGCATTTT.

The chain links TRBV30 to TRBJ2-2; D is undetermined. V lost 0 bases to trimming and J lost 5 bases, with 4 bases between them. Germline CDR1 GTSNPN, CDR2 SVGIG (reference sequence). The CDR3 length is 12 residues. DNA of the CDR3: TGTGCCTGGAGTGTATATACCGGGGAGCTGTTTTTT. Residues: CAWSVYTGELFF.

This clone has only one observation. The chain uses TRBV9 and TRBJ2-7, with TRBD1 matching over 10 bases. Germline V CDR1 and CDR2: SGDLS, YYNGEE. V shed 2 bases and J 6 bases; nucleotides not matched to a gene: 8. The CDR3 is 15 amino acids. For the CDR3, the DNA is TGTGCCAGCAGCGTGCAAGGGACAGGGGTTGGCGAGCAGTACTTC. Protein: CASSVQGTGVGEQYF.

This rearrangement joins TRBV2 to TRBJ2-5; D is uncertain. Trimming cost V 3 bases and J 5 bases, with 4 bases left between them. Germline V gene sequence: CDR1 SNHLY, CDR2 FYNNEI. The CDR3 length is 11 residues. The CDR3 bases are TGTGCCAGCAGTGACTTCGAGACCCAGTACTTC. Its translation is CASSDFETQYF. Using reference TRBV2 and TRBJ2-5 for the parts outside the CDR3, the full variable domain is EPEVTQTPSHQVTQMGQEVILRCVPISNHLYFYWYRQILGQKVEFLVSFYNNEISEKSEIFDDQFSVERPDGSNFTLKIRSTKLEDSAMYFCASSDFETQYFGPGTRLLVL.

The rearrangement uses TRBV6-5 and TRBJ1-2, with 8 bases matching TRBD1. The CDR3 extends over 14 amino acids. V lost 8 bases and J lost 4; bases outside the gene matches: 9. Germline assignment: CDR1 MNHEY and CDR2 SVGAGI. The CDR3: CASWGQDGIYGYTF. CDR3 in DNA: TGTGCCAGCTGGGGACAGGATGGCATCTATGGCTACACCTTC.